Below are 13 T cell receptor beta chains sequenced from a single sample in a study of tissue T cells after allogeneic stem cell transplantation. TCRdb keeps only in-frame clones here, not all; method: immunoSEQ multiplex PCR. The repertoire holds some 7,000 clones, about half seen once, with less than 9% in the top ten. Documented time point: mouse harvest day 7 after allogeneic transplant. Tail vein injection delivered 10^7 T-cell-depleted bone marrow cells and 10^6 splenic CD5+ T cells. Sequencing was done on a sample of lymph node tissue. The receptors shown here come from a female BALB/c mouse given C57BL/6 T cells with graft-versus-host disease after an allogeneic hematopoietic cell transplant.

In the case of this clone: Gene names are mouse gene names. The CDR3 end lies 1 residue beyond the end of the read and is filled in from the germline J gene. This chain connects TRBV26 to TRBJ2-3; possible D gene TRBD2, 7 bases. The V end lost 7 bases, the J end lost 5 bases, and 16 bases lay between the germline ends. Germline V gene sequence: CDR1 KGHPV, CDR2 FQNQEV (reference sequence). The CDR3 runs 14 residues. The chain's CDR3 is CASILGGRLETLYF. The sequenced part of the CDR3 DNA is TGTGCCAGCATCCTTGGGGGGCGCCTAGAAACGCTGTAT.

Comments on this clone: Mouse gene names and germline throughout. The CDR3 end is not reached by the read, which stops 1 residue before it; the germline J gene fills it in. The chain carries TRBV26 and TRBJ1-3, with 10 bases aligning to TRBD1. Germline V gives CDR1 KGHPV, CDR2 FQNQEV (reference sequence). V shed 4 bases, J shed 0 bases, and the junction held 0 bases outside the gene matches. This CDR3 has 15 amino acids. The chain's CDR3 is CASSRQGASGNTLYF. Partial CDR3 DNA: TGTGCCAGCAGTCGACAGGGGGCTTCTGGAAATACGCTCTAT.

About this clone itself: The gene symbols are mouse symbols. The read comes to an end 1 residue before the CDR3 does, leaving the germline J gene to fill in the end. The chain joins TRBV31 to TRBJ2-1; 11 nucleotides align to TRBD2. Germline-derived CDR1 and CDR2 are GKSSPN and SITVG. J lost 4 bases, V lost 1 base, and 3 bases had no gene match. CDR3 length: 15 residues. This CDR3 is CAWSPGTGGYAEQFF. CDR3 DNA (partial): TGTGCCTGGAGTCCCGGGACTGGGGGATATGCTGAGCAGTTC.

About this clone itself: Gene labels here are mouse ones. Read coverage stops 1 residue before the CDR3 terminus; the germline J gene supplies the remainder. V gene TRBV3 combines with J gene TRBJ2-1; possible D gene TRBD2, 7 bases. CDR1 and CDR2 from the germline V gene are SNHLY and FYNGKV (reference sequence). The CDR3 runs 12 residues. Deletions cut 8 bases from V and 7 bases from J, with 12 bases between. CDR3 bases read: TGTGCCAGCGTCGGGGGGCAGGCTGAGCAGTTC. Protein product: CASVGGQAEQF. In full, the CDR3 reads CASVGGQAEQFF.

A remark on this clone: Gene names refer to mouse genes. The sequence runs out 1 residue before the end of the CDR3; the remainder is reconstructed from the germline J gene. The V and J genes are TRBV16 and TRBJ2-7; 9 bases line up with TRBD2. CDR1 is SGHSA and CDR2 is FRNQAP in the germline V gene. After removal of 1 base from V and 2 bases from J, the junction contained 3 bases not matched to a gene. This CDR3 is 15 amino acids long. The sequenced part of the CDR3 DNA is TGTGCAAGCAGCTTAGCTGCTGGGGGGGCCTATGAACAGTAC. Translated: CASSLAAGGAYEQY. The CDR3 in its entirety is CASSLAAGGAYEQYF. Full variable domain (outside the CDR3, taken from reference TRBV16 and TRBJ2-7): NAGVIQTPRHKVTGKGQEATLWCEPISGHSAVFWYRQTIVQGLEFLTYFRNQAPIDDSGMPKERFSAQMPNQSHSTLKIQSTQPQDSAVYLCASSLAAGGAYEQYFGPGTRLTVL.

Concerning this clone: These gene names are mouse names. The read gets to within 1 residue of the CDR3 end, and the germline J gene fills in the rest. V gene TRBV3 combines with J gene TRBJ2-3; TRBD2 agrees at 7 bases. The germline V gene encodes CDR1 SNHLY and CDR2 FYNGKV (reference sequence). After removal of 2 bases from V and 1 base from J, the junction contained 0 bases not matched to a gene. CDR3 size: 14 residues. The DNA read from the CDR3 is TGTGCCAGCAGCTTACTGGGGGGTGCAGAAACGCTGTAT. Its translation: CASSLLGGAETLY. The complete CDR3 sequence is CASSLLGGAETLYF.

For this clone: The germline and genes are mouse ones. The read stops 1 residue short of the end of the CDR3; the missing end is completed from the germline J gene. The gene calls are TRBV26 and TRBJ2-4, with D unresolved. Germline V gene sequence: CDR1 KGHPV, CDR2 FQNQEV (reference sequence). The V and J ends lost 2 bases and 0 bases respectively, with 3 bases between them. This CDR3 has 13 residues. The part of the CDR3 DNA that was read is TGTGCCAGCAGTCTGAGTAGTCAAAACACCTTGTAC. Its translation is CASSLSSQNTLY. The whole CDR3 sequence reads CASSLSSQNTLYF.

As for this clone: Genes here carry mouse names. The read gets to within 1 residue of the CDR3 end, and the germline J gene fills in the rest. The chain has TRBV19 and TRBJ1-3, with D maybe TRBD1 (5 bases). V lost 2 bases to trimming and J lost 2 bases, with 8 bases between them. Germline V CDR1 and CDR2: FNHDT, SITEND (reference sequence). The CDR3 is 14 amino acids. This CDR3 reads CASSMVGAGNTLYF. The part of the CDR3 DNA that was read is TGTGCCAGCAGTATGGTGGGGGCTGGAAATACGCTCTAT.

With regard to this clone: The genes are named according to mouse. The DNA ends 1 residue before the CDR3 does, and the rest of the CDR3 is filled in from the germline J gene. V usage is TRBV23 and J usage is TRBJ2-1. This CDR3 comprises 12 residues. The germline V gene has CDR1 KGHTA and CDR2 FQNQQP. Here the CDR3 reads CSSSRGDAEQFF. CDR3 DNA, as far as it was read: TGCTCCAGCAGCCGGGGCGATGCTGAGCAGTTC. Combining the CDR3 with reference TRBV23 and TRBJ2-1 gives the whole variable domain DAAVTQKPRYLIKMKGQEAEMKCIPEKGHTAVFWYQQKQSKELKFLIYFQNQQPLDQIDMVKERFSAVCPSSSLCSLGIRTCEAEDSALYLCSSSRGDAEQFFGPGTRLTVL.

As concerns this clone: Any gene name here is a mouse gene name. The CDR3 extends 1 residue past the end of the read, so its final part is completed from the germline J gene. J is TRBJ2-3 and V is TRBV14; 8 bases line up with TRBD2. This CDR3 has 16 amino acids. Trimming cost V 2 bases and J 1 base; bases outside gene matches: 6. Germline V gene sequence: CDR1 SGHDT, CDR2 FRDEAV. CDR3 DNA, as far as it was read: TGTGCCAGCAGTTTGGGGGGGGCGCATGGTGCAGAAACGCTGTAT. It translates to CASSLGGAHGAETLY. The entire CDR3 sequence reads CASSLGGAHGAETLYF. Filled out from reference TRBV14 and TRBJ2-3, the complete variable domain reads EAGVTQSPRYAVLQEGQAVSFWCDPISGHDTLYWYQQPRDQGPQLLVYFRDEAVIDNSQLPSDRFSAVRPKGTNSTLKIQSAKQGDTATYLCASSLGGAHGAETLYFGSGTRLTVL.

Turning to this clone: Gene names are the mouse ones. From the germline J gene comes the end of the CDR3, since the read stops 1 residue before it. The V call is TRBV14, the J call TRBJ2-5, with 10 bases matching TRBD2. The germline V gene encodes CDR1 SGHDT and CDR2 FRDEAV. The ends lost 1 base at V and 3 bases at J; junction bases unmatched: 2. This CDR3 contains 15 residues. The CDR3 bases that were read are TGTGCCAGCAGTTTCGCTGGGGGGGCGCAAGACACCCAGTAC. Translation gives CASSFAGGAQDTQY. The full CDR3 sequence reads CASSFAGGAQDTQYF.

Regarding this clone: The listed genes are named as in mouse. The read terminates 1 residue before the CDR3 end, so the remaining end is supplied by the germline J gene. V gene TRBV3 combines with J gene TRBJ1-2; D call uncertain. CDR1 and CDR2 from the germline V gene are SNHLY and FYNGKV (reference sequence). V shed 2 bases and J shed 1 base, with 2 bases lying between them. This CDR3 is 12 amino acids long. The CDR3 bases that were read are TGTGCCAGCAGCTTATTAAACTCCGACTACACC. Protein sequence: CASSLLNSDYT. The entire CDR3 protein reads CASSLLNSDYTF.

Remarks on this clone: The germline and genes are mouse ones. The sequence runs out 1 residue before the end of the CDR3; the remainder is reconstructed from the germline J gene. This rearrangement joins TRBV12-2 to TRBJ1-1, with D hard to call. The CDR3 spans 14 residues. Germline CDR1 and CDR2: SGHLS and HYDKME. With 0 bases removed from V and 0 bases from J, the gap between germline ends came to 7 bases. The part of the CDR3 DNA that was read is TGTGCCAGCTCTCTCGGTAATGCAAACACAGAAGTCTTC. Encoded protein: CASSLGNANTEVF. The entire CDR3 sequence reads CASSLGNANTEVFF.